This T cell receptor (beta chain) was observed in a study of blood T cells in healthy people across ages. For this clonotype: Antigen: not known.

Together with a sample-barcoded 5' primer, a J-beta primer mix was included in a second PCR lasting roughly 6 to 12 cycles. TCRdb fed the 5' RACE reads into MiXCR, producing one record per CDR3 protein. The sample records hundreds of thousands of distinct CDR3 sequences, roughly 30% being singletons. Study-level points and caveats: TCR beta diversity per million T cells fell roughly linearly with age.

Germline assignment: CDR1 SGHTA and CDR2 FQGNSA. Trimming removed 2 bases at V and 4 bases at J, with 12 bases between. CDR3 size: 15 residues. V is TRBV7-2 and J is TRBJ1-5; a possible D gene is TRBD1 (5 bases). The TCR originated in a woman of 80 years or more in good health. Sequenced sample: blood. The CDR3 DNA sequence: TGTGCCAGCAGCTTAAATGGGGGTGGTAATCAGCCCCAGCATTTT. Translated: CASSLNGGGNQPQHF.